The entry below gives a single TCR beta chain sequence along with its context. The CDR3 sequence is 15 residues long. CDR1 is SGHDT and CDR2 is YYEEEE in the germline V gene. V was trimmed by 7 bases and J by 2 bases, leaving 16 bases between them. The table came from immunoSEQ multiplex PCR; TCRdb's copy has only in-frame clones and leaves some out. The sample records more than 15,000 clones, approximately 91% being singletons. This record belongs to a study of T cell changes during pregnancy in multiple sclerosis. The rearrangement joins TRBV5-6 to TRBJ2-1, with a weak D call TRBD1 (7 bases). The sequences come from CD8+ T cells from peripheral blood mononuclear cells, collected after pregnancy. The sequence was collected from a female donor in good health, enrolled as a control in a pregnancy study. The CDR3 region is CASERQGGTYNEQFF. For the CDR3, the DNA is TGTGCCAGCGAGCGGCAGGGGGGTACCTACAATGAGCAGTTCTTC.